The entry below describes one T cell receptor beta chain. What it recognizes is unknown. These data originate in a study of T cell repertoires in cytomegalovirus infection. For the study at large: Public signatures in TCR beta pointed to CMV infection and matching HLA type.

CDR1 is SQVTM and CDR2 is ANQGSEA in the germline V gene. V dropped 1 base and J dropped 6 bases, with 8 bases sitting between them. There are 12 residues in the CDR3. TCRdb reprocessed the reads via MiXCR and lists one record per CDR3 protein. The sample yields roughly 500,000 distinct CDR3 sequences, 33% seen once. V usage is TRBV29-1 and J usage is TRBJ2-3, with D unresolved. The receptor was derived from a human donor in good health (CMV status not recorded). Some clones in this sample may be carry-over from other donors' samples. This specimen was cultured PBMCs, taken from culture after CMV antigen stimulation. CDR3 nucleotide sequence: TGCAGCGTTGAAGCAAACCAGGATACGCAGTATTTT. Translated: CSVEANQDTQYF.